One sample yielded the 7 T cell receptor beta chains listed below, sequenced in a study of cytomegalovirus exposure and HLA in healthy donors. The PCR employed 60 Vbeta primers together with 13 Jbeta primers. Repertoires were generated with immunoSEQ multiplex PCR, while TCRdb's copy carries only in-frame clones and drops some. The sample records about 190,000 clones, roughly 74% being singletons. Sequencing was done on a sample of PBMCs. The receptors shown here come from a woman in her 30s in good health and CMV-seropositive.

This sequence joins TRBV6-5 and TRBJ1-2; no clear D. The V end was cut by 4 bases, the J end by 4 bases, with 10 bases between. Germline V gene sequence: CDR1 MNHEY, CDR2 SVGAGI. This CDR3 contains 13 residues. The CDR3 sequence is CASSSNRAYGYTF. For the CDR3, the DNA is TGTGCCAGCAGTTCGAACAGAGCCTATGGCTACACCTTC.

This clone was seen only a few times. CDR3 coding DNA: TGTGCCAGCTCACCACCTAGCGGGGAGGTCAATGAGCAGTTCTTC. It specifies CASSPPSGEVNEQFF. J is TRBJ2-1 and V is TRBV18, with 8 positions matching TRBD2. V shed 0 bases, J shed 6 bases, and the junction held 4 bases outside the gene matches. In germline, CDR1 is KGHSH, CDR2 LQKENI. CDR3 length: 15 amino acids.

Of note for this clone: Other DNA sequences in this sample translate to the same CDR3. The chain carries TRBV4-1 and TRBJ1-6; TRBD1 matches at 7 bases. Germline trimming cut 3 bases from V and 8 bases from J; bases unmatched to any gene: 10. CDR3 length: 16 residues. Germline assignment: CDR1 MGHRA and CDR2 YSYEKL. The CDR3 reads CASSHRQGVGDSPLHF. In DNA form, the CDR3 reads TGCGCCAGCAGCCACCGACAGGGAGTGGGCGATTCACCCCTCCACTTT.

The chain couples TRBV6-5 to TRBJ1-2; 7 positions match TRBD1. V gave up 6 bases and J gave up 1 base; unmatched junction bases: 5. The germline gives CDR1 MNHEY, CDR2 SVGAGI. The CDR3 runs to 14 residues. CDR3 sequence (DNA): TGTGCCAGCAGAGGGACAGTCCTTAACTATGGCTACACCTTC. Its translation: CASRGTVLNYGYTF.

CDR3 DNA: TGTGCCTGGAGCAGGGTATCCGGAAACACCATATATTTT. It translates to CAWSRVSGNTIYF. The chain employs TRBV30 and TRBJ1-3, with D perhaps TRBD1 (5 bases). Trimming removed 3 bases from V and 4 bases from J, with 10 bases in between. The germline V gene encodes CDR1 GTSNPN and CDR2 SVGIG (reference sequence). The CDR3 is 13 amino acids.

This chain links TRBV4-2 with TRBJ2-2, with D tentatively TRBD1 (6 bases). Trimming removed 0 bases from V and 6 bases from J, with 14 bases in between. The CDR3 length is 16 residues. CDR1 LGHNA and CDR2 YNFKEQ come from the germline V gene. CDR3 DNA sequence: TGTGCCAGCAGCCAAGATGTCTACAGGGCGGCCGGGGAGCTGTTTTTT. Translated, it gives CASSQDVYRAAGELFF.

The rearrangement links TRBV27 to TRBJ1-2; 8 nucleotides line up with TRBD1. The germline V gene encodes CDR1 MNHEY and CDR2 SMNVEV (reference sequence). V gave up 6 bases and J gave up 4 bases; unmatched junction bases: 13. This CDR3 has 16 amino acids. Written as DNA, the CDR3 is TGTGCCAGCAGACCAACCCTCAGGGGGCCCCTCTATGGCTACACCTTC. Residues: CASRPTLRGPLYGYTF.